Listed below are T cell receptor beta chains from one sample, sequenced in a study of shared clonotypes between healthy human individuals. Profiling relied on immunoSEQ multiplex PCR, and the TCRdb table lists in-frame clones only, not all of them. The sample includes fewer than 400,000 clones, approximately 74% of them seen just once. Material for sequencing was memory CD4+ T cells sorted from blood. Receptor source: a man aged 30 to 45 in good health. CDR3s include the opening cysteine and the closing phenylalanine or tryptophan. Fields, in order: V gene, J gene, CDR3 protein.

V gene: TRBV11-3
J gene: TRBJ1-1
CDR3 protein: CASSLDQIGEAFF

V gene: TRBV7-9
J gene: TRBJ2-7
CDR3 protein: CASSFPNSYEQYF

V gene: TRBV5-4
J gene: TRBJ1-3
CDR3 protein: CASSPGQGINTIYF

V gene: TRBV10-3
J gene: TRBJ2-7
CDR3 protein: CAIKGLSAGYEQYF

V gene: TRBV6-5
J gene: TRBJ2-3
CDR3 protein: CASSYSGVHTQYF

V gene: TRBV11-2
J gene: TRBJ2-2
CDR3 protein: CASSLVRGPNTGELFF

V gene: TRBV30
J gene: TRBJ1-2
CDR3 protein: CAWRKDENYGYTF

V gene: TRBV2
J gene: TRBJ1-5
CDR3 protein: CASSVGTGSNQPQHF

V gene: TRBV15
J gene: TRBJ2-5
CDR3 protein: CATSFKREAPETQYF

V gene: TRBV7-2
J gene: TRBJ2-6
CDR3 protein: CASSFKQSGANVLTF

V gene: TRBV7-8
J gene: TRBJ1-2
CDR3 protein: CASSLDHYGYYGYTF

V gene: TRBV30
J gene: TRBJ2-2
CDR3 protein: CAWGLGMDPPVAGELFF

V gene: TRBV5-1
J gene: TRBJ2-1
CDR3 protein: CASSSQGAGNEQFF

V gene: TRBV28
J gene: TRBJ1-1
CDR3 protein: CASRNGGMNTEAFF

V gene: TRBV14
J gene: TRBJ2-1
CDR3 protein: CASSQEGSYNEQFF

V gene: TRBV27
J gene: TRBJ1-5
CDR3 protein: CASSLLQDSNQPQHF

V gene: TRBV10-3
J gene: TRBJ1-1
CDR3 protein: CAIRMTGDTEAFF

V gene: TRBV14
J gene: TRBJ2-1
CDR3 protein: CASSQAQFSGTEQFF

V gene: TRBV9
J gene: TRBJ1-1
CDR3 protein: CASSAAQQGSAEAFF

V gene: TRBV5-4
J gene: TRBJ2-5
CDR3 protein: CASSRPNAGGQETQYF

V gene: TRBV27
J gene: TRBJ2-1
CDR3 protein: CASSPRPGGGYEQFF

V gene: TRBV4-3
J gene: TRBJ1-5
CDR3 protein: CASSPTAGAGPQHF

V gene: TRBV2
J gene: TRBJ2-3
CDR3 protein: CASSRTGGLMDTQYF

V gene: TRBV5-1
J gene: TRBJ2-7
CDR3 protein: CASSPDIYEQYF

V gene: TRBV28
J gene: TRBJ2-5
CDR3 protein: CASSMAGRQETQYF

V gene: TRBV6-1
J gene: TRBJ2-3
CDR3 protein: CAGSDRASARTDTQYF

V gene: TRBV5-1
J gene: TRBJ2-3
CDR3 protein: CASRGESTTDTQYF

V gene: TRBV5-1
J gene: TRBJ2-7
CDR3 protein: CASSDPGQGADEQYF

V gene: TRBV27
J gene: TRBJ1-3
CDR3 protein: CASSLVQGGNTIYF

V gene: TRBV6-1
J gene: TRBJ2-1
CDR3 protein: CASSLQGRFGNEQFF

V gene: TRBV28
J gene: TRBJ2-7
CDR3 protein: CASSLSISYEQYF

V gene: TRBV4-2
J gene: TRBJ2-3
CDR3 protein: CASSQDLTGLTDTQYF

V gene: TRBV7-2
J gene: TRBJ2-1
CDR3 protein: CASSLVGARGENEQFF

V gene: TRBV7-9
J gene: TRBJ1-1
CDR3 protein: CASSRTVSGTEAFF

V gene: TRBV29-1
J gene: TRBJ2-7
CDR3 protein: CSVVTGGYEQYF

V gene: TRBV2
J gene: TRBJ2-2
CDR3 protein: CASSLDRSNAGELFF

V gene: TRBV27
J gene: TRBJ1-4
CDR3 protein: CASSDDRVGGSKLFF

V gene: TRBV10-3
J gene: TRBJ1-1
CDR3 protein: CAISRDALTEAFF

V gene: TRBV25-1
J gene: TRBJ1-2
CDR3 protein: CASSDPIQGIGGYTF

V gene: TRBV27
J gene: TRBJ2-7
CDR3 protein: CASKGQGASYEQYF

V gene: TRBV5-8
J gene: TRBJ2-5
CDR3 protein: CASSSRSGHQETQYF

V gene: TRBV5-8
J gene: TRBJ2-5
CDR3 protein: CASSQGQVKTQYF

V gene: TRBV10-3
J gene: TRBJ2-7
CDR3 protein: CAISEDRDEQYF

V gene: TRBV10-3
J gene: TRBJ2-1
CDR3 protein: CAISESAAGVHNEQFF

V gene: TRBV6-5
J gene: TRBJ1-2
CDR3 protein: CASSTPRDRGSGYTF

V gene: TRBV28
J gene: TRBJ2-1
CDR3 protein: CASSLATFGDEQFF

V gene: TRBV7-3
J gene: TRBJ2-1
CDR3 protein: CASSPRLGESVREQFF

V gene: TRBV6-5
J gene: TRBJ2-1
CDR3 protein: CASRLEGGYEQFF

V gene: TRBV9
J gene: TRBJ2-2
CDR3 protein: CASSVGDRGAGELFF